This is a list of T cell receptor beta chains from one sample in a study of OX40 agonist ivuxolimab in advanced cancers. TCRdb keeps only in-frame clones here, not all; method: immunoSEQ multiplex PCR. The sample holds 90,000 to 120,000 clones, about 91% seen once. The starting material was CD4+ or CD8+ T cells sorted from blood, obtained in a trial of the OX40 agonist ivuxolimab. Receptors originate from an adult with an advanced solid tumor such as melanoma, head and neck, liver or kidney cancer. The conserved cysteine and the conserved F or W are not part of the CDR3 here. Each record gives: V gene, J gene, CDR3 protein.

v_gene: TRBV6-5; j_gene: TRBJ2-7; CDR3aa: ASRLDSASYEQY
v_gene: TRBV7-6; j_gene: TRBJ2-2; CDR3aa: ASSLGQAWGGELF
v_gene: TRBV9; j_gene: TRBJ1-2; CDR3aa: ASSAGQGPYGYT
v_gene: TRBV27; j_gene: TRBJ2-3; CDR3aa: ASSPGQGHTDTQY
v_gene: TRBV2; j_gene: TRBJ2-7; CDR3aa: ASSLQRYEQY
v_gene: TRBV5-5; j_gene: TRBJ2-7; CDR3aa: ASSRQTYEQY
v_gene: TRBV5-5; j_gene: TRBJ1-1; CDR3aa: ASSIGGVWDTEAF
v_gene: TRBV7-9; j_gene: TRBJ2-2; CDR3aa: ASSSGTVFGELF
v_gene: TRBV7-2; j_gene: TRBJ2-2; CDR3aa: ASSLKLAGGSGELF
v_gene: TRBV28; j_gene: TRBJ2-7; CDR3aa: ASNPLRQGSEQY
v_gene: TRBV4-1; j_gene: TRBJ2-6; CDR3aa: ASSQETDAITGANVLT
v_gene: TRBV28; j_gene: TRBJ2-3; CDR3aa: ASSPGGSSTDTQY
v_gene: TRBV19; j_gene: TRBJ2-1; CDR3aa: ASSNGGTGGRDEQF
v_gene: TRBV19; j_gene: TRBJ1-1; CDR3aa: ASRNRQGATPEAF
v_gene: TRBV2; j_gene: TRBJ2-3; CDR3aa: ASLRDGTDTQY
v_gene: TRBV18; j_gene: TRBJ1-1; CDR3aa: ASSPISGRENTEAF
v_gene: TRBV11-2; j_gene: TRBJ1-1; CDR3aa: ASSGAGGLNTEAF
v_gene: TRBV28; j_gene: TRBJ2-7; CDR3aa: ASSLGKGYEQY
v_gene: TRBV11-2; j_gene: TRBJ2-7; CDR3aa: ASRPGTGGYEQY
v_gene: TRBV7-2; j_gene: TRBJ2-7; CDR3aa: ASSLGSPGLAVPYEQY
v_gene: TRBV6-1; j_gene: TRBJ2-7; CDR3aa: ASVGRALSSYEQY
v_gene: TRBV2; j_gene: TRBJ2-5; CDR3aa: ASRDRAQETQY
v_gene: TRBV7-2; j_gene: TRBJ2-3; CDR3aa: ASSLGPDTQY
v_gene: TRBV28; j_gene: TRBJ2-7; CDR3aa: ASSILAGGLNEQY